This passage covers 25 T cell receptor beta chains from one sample sequenced in a study of blood T cell repertoires in COVID-19. Produced via immunoSEQ multiplex PCR; TCRdb's table is partial and in-frame only. The sample holds fewer than 200,000 clones, roughly four fifths seen once. Sequenced input: PBMCs or T cells enriched from blood (not recorded which). The receptors stem from a man aged 50-60 years who had recovered from COVID-19.

This clone has a handful of counts. The chain is built from TRBV19 and TRBJ1-2; 9 positions agree with TRBD1. The trim removed 0 bases at V and 7 bases at J, leaving 9 bases unmatched. The CDR3 runs 16 residues. Germline CDR1 LNHDA, CDR2 SQIVND (reference sequence). CDR3 DNA: TGTGCCAGTAGTATAGATGGGACAGGGCTCTTGAGTGGCTACACCTTC. Its translation is CASSIDGTGLLSGYTF.

The J gene is TRBJ1-2, the V gene TRBV7-9; D is undetermined. CDR3 length: 13 residues. Per germline, CDR1 SEHNR and CDR2 FQNEAQ (reference sequence). V dropped 2 bases and J dropped 9 bases, with 13 bases sitting between them. The DNA for the CDR3 is TGTGCCAGCAGCTTATTCGGGTCGGGGAGCTACACCTTC. Translating gives CASSLFGSGSYTF.

The chain links TRBV3-1 (or the pseudogene TRBV3-2) to TRBJ2-2; 10 bases are shared with TRBD2. There are 16 residues in the CDR3. Germline CDR1 LGHDT, CDR2 YNNKEL (reference sequence). J gave up 1 base and V 6 bases, and 5 bases lay outside the gene matches. CDR3: CASRLTSGENTGELFF. The CDR3 DNA follows: TGTGCCAGCAGACTAACTAGCGGGGAGAACACCGGGGAGCTGTTTTTT.

The genes are TRBV7-9 and TRBJ1-1; 8 bases agree with TRBD1. V lost 3 bases, J lost 1 base, and 4 bases stayed unmatched. Germline loops: CDR1 SEHNR, CDR2 FQNEAQ (reference sequence). CDR3 length equals 15 residues. The CDR3 protein is CASSFGDRKNTEAFF. CDR3 in DNA: TGTGCCAGCAGCTTCGGGGACAGGAAGAACACTGAAGCTTTCTTT.

The chain has TRBV5-1 and TRBJ1-2, with D possibly TRBD1 on 5 matching bases. The CDR3 runs to 13 residues. With 4 bases removed from V and 2 bases from J, the gap between germline ends came to 9 bases. CDR1 SGHRS and CDR2 YFSETQ come from the germline V gene. CDR3 sequence reads: CASSPDINYGYTF. CDR3 in DNA: TGCGCCAGCAGCCCGGACATAAACTATGGCTACACCTTC.

The chain carries TRBV2 and TRBJ2-3; maybe TRBD1 (5 bases). From germline, CDR1 is SNHLY and CDR2 FYNNEI. This CDR3 region has 14 residues. With 8 bases removed from V and 2 bases from J, the gap between germline ends came to 14 bases. CDR3 amino acids: CASGMDKITDTQYF. The CDR3, as DNA: TGTGCCAGCGGAATGGACAAAATCACAGATACGCAGTATTTT.

V is TRBV19 and J is TRBJ1-6; TRBD1 agrees at 7 bases. The CDR3 consists of 17 residues. The germline V gene encodes CDR1 LNHDA and CDR2 SQIVND (reference sequence). With V trimmed by 3 bases and J by 6 bases, 11 bases remained unmatched. In DNA form, the CDR3 reads TGTGCCAGTAGTATCACCGCAGGAGGGGGCGGTAATTCACCCCTCCACTTT. Protein product: CASSITAGGGGNSPLHF. Based on the CDR3 plus reference TRBV19 and TRBJ1-6, the full variable domain is DGGITQSPKYLFRKEGQNVTLSCEQNLNHDAMYWYRQDPGQGLRLIYYSQIVNDFQKGDIAEGYSVSREKKESFPLTVTSAQKNPTAFYLCASSITAGGGGNSPLHFGNGTRLTVT.

The gene calls are TRBV6-1 and TRBJ1-5, with D uncertain. The V end was cut by 3 bases, the J end by 7 bases, with 13 bases between. Germline-derived CDR1 and CDR2 are MNHNS and SASEGT. The CDR3 has 14 amino acids. CDR3 amino acids: CASSDALKSQPQHF. The DNA for the CDR3 is TGTGCCAGCAGTGATGCCCTAAAATCCCAGCCCCAGCATTTT.

The chain employs TRBV5-1 and TRBJ1-5; TRBD1 matches at 8 bases. V trimming: 9 bases; J trimming: 1 base; junction bases outside the gene matches: 12. In germline, CDR1 is SGHRS, CDR2 YFSETQ. The CDR3 is 16 residues long. CDR3 loop: CAKRWDRRKSNQPQHF. DNA for the CDR3: TGCGCCAAAAGATGGGACAGGAGGAAGAGCAATCAGCCCCAGCATTTT.

This clone turned up a few times. The chain links TRBV7-2 to TRBJ1-5; D remains ambiguous. CDR1 is SGHTA, CDR2 FQGNSA, per germline. Trimming took 1 base from V and 3 from J, leaving 10 bases between them. This CDR3 contains 15 residues. The CDR3 DNA sequence: TGTGCCAGCAGCTTAGTGAGGGCAATCAATCAGCCCCAGCATTTT. It specifies CASSLVRAINQPQHF.

The gene calls are TRBV30 and TRBJ2-3; 7 bases agree with TRBD1. This CDR3 is built from 14 residues. Germline CDR1 and CDR2: GTSNPN and SVGIG (reference sequence). The ends lost 1 base at V and 3 bases at J; junction bases unmatched: 4. The chain's CDR3 is CAWSAYRGTDTQYF. CDR3 coding DNA: TGTGCCTGGAGTGCGTACAGGGGAACAGATACGCAGTATTTT.

This clone has more than one count but fewer than ten. This chain joins TRBV2 and TRBJ1-1; the match to TRBD1 covers 8 bases. Trimming took 0 bases from V and 2 from J; bases not matched to a gene: 2. This CDR3 is built from 15 residues. Germline V CDR1 and CDR2: SNHLY, FYNNEI. The CDR3 spells CASSEAAGGNTEAFF. The CDR3 DNA reads TGTGCCAGCAGTGAAGCTGCAGGGGGCAACACTGAAGCTTTCTTT.

The chain employs TRBV3-1 (or the pseudogene TRBV3-2) and TRBJ1-1; D gene uncertain. The CDR3 covers 14 residues. V shed 4 bases and J shed 8 bases, with 17 bases lying between them. Germline V gene lookup returns CDR1 LGHDT and CDR2 YNNKEL (reference sequence). CDR3 residues: CASSPSGGGLEAFF. The DNA for the CDR3 is TGTGCCAGCAGCCCGAGCGGAGGTGGCCTAGAAGCTTTCTTT.

This chain connects TRBV9 to TRBJ2-3; 10 nucleotides line up with TRBD2. There are 16 residues in the CDR3. The trim removed 3 bases at V and 2 bases at J, leaving 6 bases unmatched. Germline CDR1 and CDR2: SGDLS and YYNGEE. The CDR3 sequence: CASSDSGGPYTDTQYF. The CDR3 DNA is TGTGCCAGCAGCGATAGCGGGGGGCCGTACACAGATACGCAGTATTTT.

The V gene is TRBV5-5, the J gene TRBJ2-7; D is possibly TRBD1 (6 bases). The CDR3 runs to 15 residues. Germline lookup yields CDR1 SGHKS and CDR2 YYEKEE (reference sequence). Trimming cost V 0 bases and J 2 bases, with 12 bases left between them. This CDR3 reads CASSLVGRGPYEQYF. DNA of the CDR3: TGTGCCAGCAGCTTGGTAGGCAGGGGCCCCTACGAGCAGTACTTC.

The chain uses TRBV5-5 and TRBJ1-3; D gene ambiguous. The CDR3 extends over 14 amino acids. Germline V gene data show CDR1 as SGHKS and CDR2 as YYEKEE (reference sequence). With 0 bases removed from V and 2 bases from J, the gap between germline ends came to 6 bases. The CDR3 protein is CASSLGATGNTIYF. CDR3 nucleotide sequence: TGTGCCAGCAGCTTGGGAGCCACTGGAAACACCATATATTTT.

The chain links TRBV18 to TRBJ1-2; possibly TRBD1 for D (5 bases). The germline CDR1 and CDR2 sequences are KGHSH and LQKENI. Trimming took 6 bases from V and 8 from J, leaving 10 bases between them. The CDR3 is 11 amino acids. CDR3 sequence: CASSAGGGYTF. The CDR3 DNA reads TGTGCCAGCTCCGCCGGGGGAGGCTACACCTTC.

V and J are TRBV11-2 and TRBJ2-3, with 11 bases identical to TRBD2. This CDR3 spans 17 amino acids. The germline V gene has CDR1 SGHAT and CDR2 FQNNGV. The V segment lost 4 bases and the J segment 7 bases; nucleotides outside the gene matches: 13. The CDR3 reads CASSSRVSGGAWNTQYF. For the CDR3, the DNA is TGTGCCAGCAGCTCCCGGGTTAGCGGGGGGGCTTGGAATACGCAGTATTTT.

This chain links TRBV6-5 with TRBJ1-2, with a possible D match to TRBD1 (6 bases). Germline V gene lookup returns CDR1 MNHEY and CDR2 SVGAGI. The CDR3 is made up of 13 amino acids. Deletions cut 4 bases from V and 3 bases from J, with 9 bases between. The CDR3: CASSSGQYYGYTF. The CDR3 coding sequence is TGTGCCAGCAGTTCCGGACAGTACTATGGCTACACCTTC.

V gene TRBV19 combines with J gene TRBJ2-1, with D maybe TRBD2 (6 bases). The V end lost 6 bases, the J end lost 4 bases, and 13 bases lay between the germline ends. Germline V gene data show CDR1 as LNHDA and CDR2 as SQIVND (reference sequence). CDR3 length equals 14 residues. The CDR3 region has the DNA TGTGCCAGTAGCGGGACTCCTATTTACAATGAGCAGTTCTTC. This codes for CASSGTPIYNEQFF. Supplemented by reference TRBV19 and TRBJ2-1, the full variable domain reads DGGITQSPKYLFRKEGQNVTLSCEQNLNHDAMYWYRQDPGQGLRLIYYSQIVNDFQKGDIAEGYSVSREKKESFPLTVTSAQKNPTAFYLCASSGTPIYNEQFFGPGTRLTVL.

The J gene is TRBJ1-3, the V gene TRBV5-1, with 7 bases that match TRBD1. Trimming at V came to 5 bases and at J to 0 bases, leaving 14 bases not matched to a gene. This CDR3 is built from 18 residues. The V gene's germline CDR1 is SGHRS and CDR2 YFSETQ. CDR3 protein: CASSSGQVLINSGNTIYF. DNA for the CDR3: TGCGCCAGCAGTTCCGGACAGGTCCTCATTAACTCTGGAAACACCATATATTTT.

The chain is built from TRBV6-5 and TRBJ2-6; D might be TRBD1 (5 bases). This CDR3 contains 15 residues. The germline gives CDR1 MNHEY, CDR2 SVGAGI. The ends were cut back, 6 bases at V and 1 base at J, with 10 bases in the middle. The CDR3, as DNA: TGTGCCAGCAGCCCAAGGGGATCTGGGGCCAACGTCCTGACTTTC. Protein: CASSPRGSGANVLTF.

The rearrangement joins TRBV9 to TRBJ1-2; D not resolved. From germline, CDR1 is SGDLS and CDR2 YYNGEE. V was shortened by 0 bases and J by 0 bases, with 9 bases between the two germline ends. The CDR3 sequence is 15 residues long. The CDR3 here is CASSVAAGSNYGYTF. CDR3 bases: TGTGCCAGCAGCGTAGCTGCAGGTTCTAACTATGGCTACACCTTC.

The rearrangement joins TRBV13 to TRBJ1-1; 7 bases line up with TRBD1. V lost 4 bases and J lost 0; bases outside the gene matches: 2. The germline V gene encodes CDR1 PRHDT and CDR2 FYEKMQ (reference sequence). This CDR3 has 14 residues. The CDR3 DNA sequence: TGTGCCAGCAGCTCGACAGGGATGAACACTGAAGCTTTCTTT. Its protein is CASSSTGMNTEAFF.

The chain recombines TRBV27 with TRBJ1-5; TRBD1 agrees at 9 bases. Trimming removed 3 bases from V and 3 bases from J; junction bases left unmatched: 3. CDR1 is MNHEY and CDR2 is SMNVEV in the germline V gene (reference sequence). The length of the CDR3 is 15 residues. The CDR3 spells CASSLTGGNNQPQHF. CDR3 bases: TGTGCCAGCAGTTTGACAGGGGGGAACAATCAGCCCCAGCATTTT.